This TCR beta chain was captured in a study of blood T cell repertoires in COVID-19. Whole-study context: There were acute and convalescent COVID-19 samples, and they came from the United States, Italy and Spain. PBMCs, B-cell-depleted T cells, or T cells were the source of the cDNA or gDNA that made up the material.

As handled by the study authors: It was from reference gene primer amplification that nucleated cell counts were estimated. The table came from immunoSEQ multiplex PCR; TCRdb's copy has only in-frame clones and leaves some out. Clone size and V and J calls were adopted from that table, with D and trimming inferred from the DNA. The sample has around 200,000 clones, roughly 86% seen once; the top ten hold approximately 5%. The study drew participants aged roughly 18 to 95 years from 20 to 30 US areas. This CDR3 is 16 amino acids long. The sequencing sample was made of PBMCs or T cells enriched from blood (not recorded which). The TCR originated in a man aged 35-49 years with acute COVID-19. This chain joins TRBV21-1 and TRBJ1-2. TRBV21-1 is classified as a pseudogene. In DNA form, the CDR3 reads TGTGCCAGCAGCGGGGAGCATGATTGTGCCTCGGATGGCTACACCTTC. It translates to CASSGEHDCASDGYTF.